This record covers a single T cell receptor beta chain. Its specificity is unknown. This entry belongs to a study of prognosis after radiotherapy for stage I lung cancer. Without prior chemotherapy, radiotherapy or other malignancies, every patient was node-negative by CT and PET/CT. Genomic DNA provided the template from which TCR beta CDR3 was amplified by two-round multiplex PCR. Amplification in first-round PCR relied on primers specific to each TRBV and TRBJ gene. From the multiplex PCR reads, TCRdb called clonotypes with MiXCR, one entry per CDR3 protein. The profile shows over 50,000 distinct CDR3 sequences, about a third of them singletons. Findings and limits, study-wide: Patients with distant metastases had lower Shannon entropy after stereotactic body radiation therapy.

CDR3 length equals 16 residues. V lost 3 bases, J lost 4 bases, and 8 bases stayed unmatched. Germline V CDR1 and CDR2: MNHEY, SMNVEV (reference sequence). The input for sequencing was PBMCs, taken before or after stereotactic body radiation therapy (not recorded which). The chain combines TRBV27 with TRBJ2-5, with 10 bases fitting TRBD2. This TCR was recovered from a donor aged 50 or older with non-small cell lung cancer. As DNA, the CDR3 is TGTGCCAGCAGTTTTAAGCGGGAGGGATGGAGAGAGACCCAGTACTTC. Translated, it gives CASSFKREGWRETQYF.